Following are 20 T cell receptor beta chains from one sample sequenced in a study of identical twins. A single record per CDR3 protein comes from TCRdb applying MiXCR to the 5' RACE reads. The sample yields around 490,000 distinct CDR3 sequences, roughly an eighth seen once. This sample was also put to use in a study of yellow fever vaccine responses in identical twins.

The sequenced material came from CD4+ T cells sorted from blood. These receptors came from a woman in her late teens or twenties in good health.

The V gene is TRBV7-2, the J gene TRBJ2-1; 8 nucleotides agree with TRBD1. V was pared by 4 bases and J by 4 bases, with 6 bases of the junction left unmatched. From germline, CDR1 is SGHTA and CDR2 FQGNSA. This CDR3 is built from 15 residues. CDR3 sequence reads: CASSSPGQEYNEQFF. The CDR3, as DNA: TGTGCCAGCAGCTCCCCGGGACAGGAATACAATGAGCAGTTCTTC.

This clonotype was recorded a few times. The J gene is TRBJ2-2, the V gene TRBV27, with 11 bases matching TRBD2. V lost 9 bases and J lost 0; bases outside the gene matches: 3. CDR3 length: 15 residues. Germline V CDR1 and CDR2: MNHEY, SMNVEV (reference sequence). The DNA of the CDR3 is TGTGCCAGTAGGACTAGCGGGCCGAACACCGGGGAGCTGTTTTTT. It codes for CASRTSGPNTGELFF.

This clonotype was picked up a small number of times. This chain joins TRBV5-1 and TRBJ2-6; tentative D call: TRBD1 (6 bases). This CDR3 spans 19 amino acids. Trimming took 3 bases from V and 2 from J, leaving 21 bases between them. The germline gives CDR1 SGHRS, CDR2 YFSETQ. The chain's CDR3 is CASSYDRSSDAPGANVLTF. The DNA of the CDR3 is TGCGCCAGCAGCTATGACAGGTCCTCGGACGCACCTGGGGCCAACGTCCTGACTTTC.

This clonotype was counted between two and nine times. J is TRBJ2-3 and V is TRBV3-1, with D possibly matching TRBD2 (6 bases). Germline V gene data show CDR1 as LGHDT and CDR2 as YNNKEL (reference sequence). CDR3 length: 14 residues. Trimming cost V 4 bases and J 2 bases, with 10 bases left between them. The CDR3 DNA sequence: TGTGCCAGCAGCCTTAGCGGATACACAGATACGCAGTATTTT. This encodes CASSLSGYTDTQYF.

The V call is TRBV20-1, the J call TRBJ2-1, with 7 bases aligning to TRBD2. The CDR3 covers 14 residues. The J segment lost 2 bases and the V segment lost 6 bases, leaving 7 bases of the junction unmatched. In germline, CDR1 is DFQATT, CDR2 SNEGSKA (reference sequence). The CDR3 DNA reads as TGCAGTGCAACGAGCGGGAAAACCTACAATGAGCAGTTCTTC. Its protein is CSATSGKTYNEQFF.

The table lists this clonotype with a few counts. V gene TRBV12-3 or TRBV12-4 combines with J gene TRBJ1-1; TRBD1 aligns across 10 bases. Trimming at V came to 11 bases and at J to 0 bases, leaving 3 bases not matched to a gene. The CDR3 consists of 13 residues. The CDR3 coding sequence is TGTGCCGCCGGGACAGGGGTGAACACTGAAGCTTTCTTT. As protein: CAAGTGVNTEAFF.

This clonotype showed up many times. The rearrangement uses TRBV29-1 and TRBJ1-1; D gene ambiguous. Germline assignment: CDR1 SQVTM and CDR2 ANQGSEA. V shed 6 bases and J shed 3 bases, with 8 bases lying between them. The CDR3 spans 11 residues. The CDR3 loop is CSVSPYTEAFF. The CDR3, as DNA: TGCAGCGTAAGTCCCTACACTGAAGCTTTCTTT.

Worth noting for this clonotype: This sequence may be a read error, since a much larger clone differs from it by one base. This rearrangement joins TRBV4-2 to TRBJ2-7, with unresolved D. The CDR3 covers 14 residues. Deletions cut 1 base from V and 0 bases from J, with 7 bases between. Germline V gives CDR1 LGHNA, CDR2 YNFKEQ. The CDR3 sequence: CASSQALFSYEQYF. The CDR3 DNA sequence: TGTGCCAGCAGCCAAGCGCTTTTCTCCTACGAGCAGTACTTC.

The sample holds many counts of this clonotype. The chain carries TRBV7-8 and TRBJ2-7, with D unresolved. The V gene lost 0 bases and the J gene lost 2 bases, with 8 bases spanning the gap. Germline values: CDR1 SGHVS, CDR2 FQNEAQ. The CDR3 contains 14 residues. CDR3 bases: TGTGCCAGCAGCTTAGCTACGAATACCTACGAGCAGTACTTC. Amino acid sequence: CASSLATNTYEQYF.

V and J are TRBV9 and TRBJ2-2, with D hard to call. This CDR3 is built from 11 residues. In germline, CDR1 is SGDLS, CDR2 YYNGEE. Trimming removed 3 bases at V and 7 bases at J, with 4 bases between. The CDR3 sequence is CASSEDGELFF. CDR3 DNA sequence: TGTGCCAGCAGCGAAGACGGGGAGCTGTTTTTT.

V and J are TRBV6-1 and TRBJ2-2; tentatively, D is TRBD1 or TRBD2 (6 bases each). Germline lookup yields CDR1 MNHNS and CDR2 SASEGT. The CDR3 runs to 14 residues. Between the trimmed V and J ends, which lost 5 bases and 4 bases, there was a span of 11 bases. CDR3 in DNA: TGTGCCAGCAGTCGGGGGCGCGGCACCGGGGAGCTGTTTTTT. The encoded protein is CASSRGRGTGELFF.

This clonotype was seen ten or more times. This sequence joins TRBV24-1 and TRBJ2-1, with 7 bases aligning to TRBD2. CDR3 length: 13 amino acids. The germline gives CDR1 KGHDR, CDR2 SFDVKD. V dropped 3 bases and J dropped 9; count of bases not matched to a gene: 4. The CDR3 DNA sequence: TGTGCCACCAGTGATGGCGGGAGACCTGAGCAGTTCTTC. It codes for CATSDGGRPEQFF.

The V and J genes are TRBV5-1 and TRBJ2-1; 8 nucleotides align to TRBD2. V lost 0 bases to trimming and J lost 7 bases; unmatched junction nucleotides: 6. In germline, CDR1 is SGHRS, CDR2 YFSETQ. The CDR3 consists of 15 residues. The CDR3 here is CASSLGASGSNEQFF. The CDR3 region has the DNA TGCGCCAGCAGCTTGGGGGCTAGCGGGTCTAATGAGCAGTTCTTC.

The chain employs TRBV6-1 and TRBJ1-2; D gene uncertain. Germline CDR1 and CDR2: MNHNS and SASEGT. V shed 5 bases and J shed 4 bases, with 23 bases lying between them. CDR3 size: 17 residues. CDR3 sequence: CASSPTLIVGYGYGYTF. DNA of the CDR3: TGTGCCAGCAGTCCTACACTTATCGTCGGGTATGGCTATGGCTACACCTTC.

This rearrangement joins TRBV28 to TRBJ2-3; D possibly corresponds to TRBD2 (6 bases). Trimming shortened V by 3 bases and J by 2 bases, and 9 bases separated the two germline ends. The germline V gene has CDR1 MDHEN and CDR2 SYDVKM. The CDR3 runs 14 residues. CDR3 sequence (DNA): TGTGCCAGCAGTTTCCCTAGCGCCACAGATACGCAGTATTTT. Translation gives CASSFPSATDTQYF. Drawing the rest from reference TRBV28 and TRBJ2-3, the complete variable domain is DVKVTQSSRYLVKRTGEKVFLECVQDMDHENMFWYRQDPGLGLRLIYFSYDVKMKEKGDIPEGYSVSREKKERFSLILESASTNQTSMYLCASSFPSATDTQYFGPGTRLTVL.

V is TRBV2 and J is TRBJ2-3; 9 bases line up with TRBD1. After removal of 6 bases from V and 2 bases from J, the junction contained 3 bases not matched to a gene. Germline V gene lookup returns CDR1 SNHLY and CDR2 FYNNEI. The CDR3 runs to 14 residues. The CDR3 spells CASRWDRATDTQYF. The DNA for the CDR3 is TGTGCCAGCAGATGGGACAGGGCCACAGATACGCAGTATTTT.

This clonotype occurred a few times. The V call is TRBV20-1, the J call TRBJ2-1; D is uncertain. V lost 4 bases and J 9 bases, leaving 19 bases between the germline ends. The CDR3 has 14 amino acids. Germline CDR1 is DFQATT and CDR2 is SNEGSKA (reference sequence). The CDR3, as DNA: TGCAGTGCTATTGAGGCCGCTGGGCCAGGTGAGCAGTTCTTC. Translating it yields CSAIEAAGPGEQFF.

This clonotype was seen more than once but under ten times. The rearrangement joins TRBV11-2 to TRBJ2-3; 12 positions agree with TRBD2. V shed 5 bases, J shed 2 bases, and the junction held 5 bases outside the gene matches. The CDR3 sequence is 16 residues long. Germline V lookup: CDR1 SGHAT, CDR2 FQNNGV. The CDR3, as DNA: TGTGCCAGCAGCGTCGGACTAGCGGGACCCACAGATACGCAGTATTTT. This sequence encodes CASSVGLAGPTDTQYF. The variable domain in full, with the rest retrieved from reference TRBV11-2 and TRBJ2-3, is EAGVAQSPRYKIIEKRQSVAFWCNPISGHATLYWYQQILGQGPKLLIQFQNNGVVDDSQLPKDRFSAERLKGVDSTLKIQPAKLEDSAVYLCASSVGLAGPTDTQYFGPGTRLTVL.

The chain is built from TRBV11-2 and TRBJ2-3, with D perhaps matching TRBD2 (6 bases). CDR3 length: 15 residues. Germline V CDR1 and CDR2: SGHAT, FQNNGV. V lost 3 bases to trimming and J lost 4 bases, with 14 bases between them. The CDR3 DNA reads TGTGCCAGCAGCTTTACCGGGAGCGGAGCAGATACGCAGTATTTT. Translating it yields CASSFTGSGADTQYF.

This clonotype occurred a few times. The V gene is TRBV6-2 or TRBV6-3, the J gene TRBJ2-3; maybe TRBD1 (5 bases). Germline CDR1 MNHEY, CDR2 SVGEGT. V lost 6 bases to trimming and J lost 2 bases, with 18 bases between them. The CDR3 totals 16 residues. The CDR3 sequence is CASSQGLDRYTDTQYF. CDR3 DNA sequence: TGTGCCAGCAGCCAAGGGCTTGACAGATACACAGATACGCAGTATTTT.